This T cell receptor (beta chain) was captured by sequencing in a study of blood T cell repertoires in COVID-19. In assigning cohorts, the study relied on participant-reported clinical history. TCRdb's table, derived via immunoSEQ multiplex PCR, lists solely in-frame clones and lacks some. The sample has some 270,000 clones, about nine tenths seen once; the top ten hold roughly 4.3%. Specimen: PBMCs or T cells enriched from blood (not recorded which). This clonotype was obtained from a woman aged 25 to 45 with acute COVID-19.

CDR3 region: CASSLQLAGGPLDTQYF. The DNA for the CDR3 is TGTGCCAGCAGCCTACAACTAGCGGGAGGGCCGTTGGATACGCAGTATTTT. This chain uses TRBV7-8 with TRBJ2-3, with TRBD2 matching 13 bases. The junction had 11 bases not matched to a gene; V was cut back by 5 bases and J by 6 bases. The germline V gene has CDR1 SGHVS and CDR2 FQNEAQ. This CDR3 is 17 amino acids long.